Listed here are 15 T cell receptor beta chains from one sample, sequenced in a study of shared clonotypes between healthy human individuals. Data came from immunoSEQ multiplex PCR; TCRdb stores just in-frame clones and leaves some out. The table lists approximately 2,300,000 clones, less than 95% of them singletons, with roughly 0.34% in the top ten. Sequenced: naive CD4+ T cells from PBMCs. Subset defined: CD45RA+ positively selected. These receptors all stem from a man aged 18 to 29 in good health. Some clones in this sample may be carry-over from other donors' samples.

The chain is built from TRBV28 and TRBJ2-1, with D uncertain. The CDR3 totals 13 residues. V lost 7 bases and J 5 bases, leaving 12 bases between the germline ends. Germline CDR1 MDHEN, CDR2 SYDVKM. The CDR3 nucleotides read TGTGCCAGCACCCTTTTCTGGAACAATGAGCAGTTCTTC. Protein product: CASTLFWNNEQFF.

As to this clone: Distinct nucleotide sequences in the sample also encode this CDR3. The chain has TRBV9 and TRBJ2-5; TRBD2 might be the D (6 bases). From germline, CDR1 is SGDLS and CDR2 YYNGEE. Trimming removed 2 bases from V and 5 bases from J, with 10 bases in between. The CDR3 spans 13 residues. The CDR3 region has the DNA TGTGCCAGCAGCGTGGGACTGGGCGAGACCCAGTACTTC. Protein: CASSVGLGETQYF.

This clone appeared a single time. The V and J genes are TRBV28 and TRBJ2-7, with D perhaps being TRBD1 or TRBD2 (5 bases each). The V and J ends lost 7 bases and 7 bases respectively, with 14 bases between them. CDR1 is MDHEN, CDR2 SYDVKM, per germline. The CDR3 is made up of 12 amino acids. CDR3 sequence: CASTPGWGEQYF. In DNA form, the CDR3 reads TGTGCCAGCACCCCAGGGTGGGGGGAGCAGTACTTC.

This chain uses TRBV19 with TRBJ2-4; D tentatively reads TRBD1 or TRBD2 (5 bases each). The length of the CDR3 is 15 residues. Germline assignment: CDR1 LNHDA and CDR2 SQIVND (reference sequence). V was pared by 3 bases and J by 0 bases, with 9 bases between. The CDR3, as DNA: TGTGCCAGTAGTATTGAGGGGACAGCCAAAAACATTCAGTACTTC. It codes for CASSIEGTAKNIQYF.

The CDR3: CAISDRTRRPDTQYF. CDR3 nucleotides: TGTGCCATCAGTGACAGGACACGACGGCCGGATACGCAGTATTTT. This chain joins TRBV10-3 and TRBJ2-3; a weak D match, TRBD1 (5 bases). V was cut by 3 bases and J by 6 bases, with 16 bases left in between. Germline CDR1 is ENHRY and CDR2 is SYGVKD. The CDR3 length is 15 residues.

With respect to this clone: Other DNA sequences from this sample encode an identical CDR3 as well. The rearrangement uses TRBV5-1 and TRBJ2-2; TRBD1 is a possible D gene (6 bases). The CDR3 totals 15 residues. Trimming removed 4 bases from V and 0 bases from J, with 10 bases in between. Germline V gene sequence: CDR1 SGHRS, CDR2 YFSETQ. CDR3 residues: CASSPGQTNTGELFF. CDR3 in DNA: TGCGCCAGCAGCCCGGGACAAACGAACACCGGGGAGCTGTTTTTT.

On this clone itself: This specimen includes other DNA sequences encoding the same CDR3. This rearrangement joins TRBV28 to TRBJ1-1; tentative D call: TRBD1 (5 bases). From germline, CDR1 is MDHEN and CDR2 SYDVKM. Trimming left V 2 bases short and J 3 bases short, with 10 bases between. This CDR3 has 14 amino acids. The CDR3, as DNA: TGTGCCAGCAGTTTAGGGCAGGGATACACTGAAGCTTTCTTT. Its translation: CASSLGQGYTEAFF.

The chain recombines TRBV29-1 with TRBJ2-5; maybe TRBD2 (6 bases). CDR1 and CDR2 (germline): SQVTM, ANQGSEA. The CDR3 has 13 amino acids. The germline V and J ends were trimmed by 3 bases and 4 bases, with 12 bases remaining between them. CDR3 protein: CSVDPGEAETQYF. The CDR3 nucleotides are TGCAGCGTTGATCCGGGAGAGGCAGAGACCCAGTACTTC.

V and J are TRBV6-1 and TRBJ1-5, with 10 positions matching TRBD1. Germline CDR1 and CDR2: MNHNS and SASEGT. The ends lost 4 bases at V and 2 bases at J; junction bases unmatched: 14. This CDR3 is built from 19 residues. The CDR3 nucleotides are TGTGCCAGCAGTGGGGCGGACAGGGGGGGCGGTAATGGCAATCAGCCCCAGCATTTT. This translates into CASSGADRGGGNGNQPQHF.

The rearrangement uses TRBV10-3 and TRBJ2-2, with 9 bases lining up with TRBD1. V gave up 0 bases and J gave up 5 bases; unmatched junction bases: 4. This CDR3 is 16 amino acids long. CDR1 is ENHRY, CDR2 SYGVKD, per germline. The CDR3 sequence: CAISESGQGGTGELFF. As DNA, the CDR3 is TGTGCCATCAGTGAGTCGGGACAGGGAGGGACCGGGGAGCTGTTTTTT.

This chain uses TRBV11-2 with TRBJ2-3; D is perhaps TRBD1 (6 bases). The germline CDR1 and CDR2 sequences are SGHAT and FQNNGV. This CDR3 comprises 15 residues. Trimming cost V 5 bases and J 6 bases, with 18 bases left between them. The CDR3 DNA reads TGTGCCAGCAGCACAAAAACAGGGTTGCGGGATACGCAGTATTTT. This gives the protein CASSTKTGLRDTQYF. The complete variable domain, with remaining parts taken from reference TRBV11-2 and TRBJ2-3, reads EAGVAQSPRYKIIEKRQSVAFWCNPISGHATLYWYQQILGQGPKLLIQFQNNGVVDDSQLPKDRFSAERLKGVDSTLKIQPAKLEDSAVYLCASSTKTGLRDTQYFGPGTRLTVL.

V gene TRBV15 combines with J gene TRBJ2-3; D perhaps matches TRBD2 (5 bases). The CDR3 runs to 12 residues. Germline V gene lookup returns CDR1 LNHNV and CDR2 YYDKDF (reference sequence). V was pared by 1 base and J by 11 bases, with 10 bases between. The CDR3 sequence: CATSRVLREQYF. CDR3 bases: TGTGCCACCAGCAGAGTCCTTCGGGAGCAGTATTTT.

The chain joins TRBV7-9 to TRBJ1-3, with D tentatively TRBD1 (6 bases). The ends were cut back, 5 bases at V and 4 bases at J, with 18 bases in the middle. CDR3 size: 16 residues. Germline V gene lookup returns CDR1 SEHNR and CDR2 FQNEAQ (reference sequence). The CDR3 coding sequence is TGTGCCAGCAGCCCTTATATGGGGGCTAGAGGAAACACCATATATTTT. It yields the protein CASSPYMGARGNTIYF.

This chain uses TRBV28 with TRBJ1-2, with 7 positions matching TRBD1. V lost 5 bases to trimming and J lost 12 bases; unmatched junction nucleotides: 9. Germline values: CDR1 MDHEN, CDR2 SYDVKM. This CDR3 has 12 amino acids. CDR3 nucleotide sequence: TGTGCCAGCAGTCTGGGGACAGCAAACGACACCTTC. This sequence encodes CASSLGTANDTF.

V usage is TRBV5-1 and J usage is TRBJ2-7, with TRBD2 matching 8 bases. Trimming at V came to 5 bases and at J to 4 bases, leaving 17 bases not matched to a gene. Germline CDR1 is SGHRS and CDR2 is YFSETQ. The CDR3 has 17 residues. The CDR3 nucleotides read TGCGCCAGCAGTCCCGTGGGTAGCGGGATCTCCTTTTACGAGCAGTACTTC. Amino acids: CASSPVGSGISFYEQYF.